This entry lists 9 T cell receptor beta chains sequenced from one sample in a study of OX40 agonist ivuxolimab in advanced cancers. The library was produced with the immunoSEQ multiplex PCR assay. TCRdb limited this immuneACCESS table to in-frame rearrangements with V and J called. A share of clones is missing; checked studies link under half to unresolved V genes, and the rest is unexplained. This sample comprises 60,000 to 85,000 clones, roughly 88% of them detected only once. The ten most abundant clones make up over 0.75% of the sample. Sequenced material: CD4+ or CD8+ T cells sorted from blood, taken in a trial of the OX40 agonist ivuxolimab. Receptor source: an adult with an advanced solid tumor such as melanoma, head and neck, liver or kidney cancer.

The rearrangement uses TRBV5-1 and TRBJ2-1; perhaps TRBD1 as D (5 bases). This CDR3 comprises 14 residues. Trimming shortened V by 0 bases and J by 12 bases, and 16 bases separated the two germline ends. From germline, CDR1 is SGHRS and CDR2 YFSETQ. The CDR3 region is CASSLGLWGPRQFF. In nucleotides, the CDR3 is TGCGCCAGCAGCTTGGGTCTGTGGGGCCCTAGGCAGTTCTTC. Complete variable domain (other parts from reference TRBV5-1 and TRBJ2-1): KAGVTQTPRYLIKTRGQQVTLSCSPISGHRSVSWYQQTPGQGLQFLFEYFSETQRNKGNFPGRFSGRQFSNSRSEMNVSTLELGDSALYLCASSLGLWGPRQFFGPGTRLTVL.

The chain couples TRBV6-6 to TRBJ2-3; 10 bases line up with TRBD1. This CDR3 has 15 amino acids. The germline V gene has CDR1 MNHNY and CDR2 SVGAGI (reference sequence). The V segment lost 7 bases and the J segment 8 bases; nucleotides outside the gene matches: 12. The CDR3 DNA reads TGTGCCAGCACCAACCGGGACAGGGGAGATGTTACGCAGTATTTT. Translating gives CASTNRDRGDVTQYF.

This clone was detected only a few times. The V call is TRBV19, the J call TRBJ1-2; the D gene is possibly TRBD1 (5 bases). Trimming cost V 4 bases and J 2 bases, with 11 bases left between them. CDR3 length: 14 amino acids. The V gene's germline CDR1 is LNHDA and CDR2 SQIVND (reference sequence). As DNA, the CDR3 is TGTGCCAGTAGTACGGGACGGACGAACTATGGCTACACCTTC. Protein: CASSTGRTNYGYTF. Together with reference TRBV19 and TRBJ1-2, the CDR3 gives the full variable domain: DGGITQSPKYLFRKEGQNVTLSCEQNLNHDAMYWYRQDPGQGLRLIYYSQIVNDFQKGDIAEGYSVSREKKESFPLTVTSAQKNPTAFYLCASSTGRTNYGYTFGSGTRLTVV.

The chain has TRBV18 and TRBJ2-7; the match to TRBD1 covers 7 bases. The germline V gene encodes CDR1 KGHSH and CDR2 LQKENI. This CDR3 spans 16 amino acids. Losses at the gene ends were 2 bases for V and 5 bases for J; bases not matched to a gene: 12. CDR3 in DNA: TGTGCCAGCTCACCAAGGACAGGAGGATCCGTTGACGAGCAGTACTTC. This sequence encodes CASSPRTGGSVDEQYF. The full variable domain, completed using reference TRBV18 and TRBJ2-7, is NAGVMQNPRHLVRRRGQEARLRCSPMKGHSHVYWYRQLPEEGLKFMVYLQKENIIDESGMPKERFSAEFPKEGPSILRIQQVVRGDSAAYFCASSPRTGGSVDEQYFGPGTRLTVT.

The rearrangement links TRBV2 to TRBJ2-1, with no clear D. CDR1 and CDR2 (germline): SNHLY, FYNNEI. The CDR3 has 13 amino acids. Deletions cut 6 bases from V and 8 bases from J, with 14 bases between. As DNA, the CDR3 is TGTGCCAGCAGGAAGCGACCGGCTGATGAGCAGTTCTTC. Translating gives CASRKRPADEQFF.

This chain links TRBV5-1 with TRBJ1-1; TRBD1 matches at 7 bases. The germline gives CDR1 SGHRS, CDR2 YFSETQ. This CDR3 comprises 12 residues. V gave up 0 bases and J gave up 7 bases; unmatched junction bases: 0. In DNA, the CDR3 is TGCGCCAGCAGCTTGGGGGACAGTGAAGCTTTCTTT. It is translated as CASSLGDSEAFF.

This clone was observed a single time. The chain links TRBV18 to TRBJ2-5, with TRBD1 matching 9 bases. CDR1 is KGHSH and CDR2 is LQKENI in the germline V gene. V lost 3 bases and J lost 1; bases outside the gene matches: 3. The length of the CDR3 is 15 residues. The CDR3 protein is CASSPQTGGQETQYF. For the CDR3, the DNA is TGTGCCAGCTCACCCCAGACAGGGGGCCAAGAGACCCAGTACTTC.

This clone was picked up one time. The V gene is TRBV5-1, the J gene TRBJ2-6; D might be TRBD2 (5 bases). V was trimmed by 0 bases and J by 0 bases, leaving 7 bases between them. The CDR3 is 16 residues long. Germline V CDR1 and CDR2: SGHRS, YFSETQ. In DNA form, the CDR3 reads TGCGCCAGCAGCTTGGGAGCGGCCTCTGGGGCCAACGTCCTGACTTTC. Residues: CASSLGAASGANVLTF.

In the case of this clone: The sample has other DNA sequences that encode this CDR3 too. This chain joins TRBV7-2 and TRBJ2-7; no definite D call. In germline, CDR1 is SGHTA, CDR2 FQGNSA. The V and J ends lost 1 base and 4 bases respectively, with 5 bases between them. CDR3 length equals 12 residues. CDR3 DNA sequence: TGTGCCAGCAGCTTAGATTTTTACGAGCAGTACTTC. Translating it yields CASSLDFYEQYF.